This paragraph covers one T cell receptor (beta chain) sequence. As yet, its antigen is unknown. Treatment denoted: oral pan-JAK inhibitor, 5-10 mg twice daily. Isolated RNA was reverse transcribed into cDNA used as the sequencing template. Measured with immunoSEQ multiplex PCR; TCRdb has only the in-frame clones, and not every one. The sample yields approximately 160,000 clones, around three fifths seen once. This specimen belongs to a study of CD8+ T cells in alopecia areata. Overall study results and limits: While patients received tofacitinib, many expanded lesional clones remained present in scalp and blood. More clonal than normal scalp was lesional scalp, particularly alopecia totalis/universalis.

This TCR was recovered from a human donor with alopecia areata. The material sequenced was CD4+ T cells sorted from blood, taken at week 24, from a patient treated with tofacitinib.

CDR3 protein: CAWSEPVPLGYTF. CDR3 DNA: TGTGCCTGGAGTGAACCCGTCCCTCTAGGCTACACCTTC. The genes are TRBV30 and TRBJ1-2; no reliable D call. V was clipped by 1 base and J by 8 bases, with 14 bases between them. CDR1 is GTSNPN and CDR2 is SVGIG in the germline V gene (reference sequence). The CDR3 length is 13 residues.